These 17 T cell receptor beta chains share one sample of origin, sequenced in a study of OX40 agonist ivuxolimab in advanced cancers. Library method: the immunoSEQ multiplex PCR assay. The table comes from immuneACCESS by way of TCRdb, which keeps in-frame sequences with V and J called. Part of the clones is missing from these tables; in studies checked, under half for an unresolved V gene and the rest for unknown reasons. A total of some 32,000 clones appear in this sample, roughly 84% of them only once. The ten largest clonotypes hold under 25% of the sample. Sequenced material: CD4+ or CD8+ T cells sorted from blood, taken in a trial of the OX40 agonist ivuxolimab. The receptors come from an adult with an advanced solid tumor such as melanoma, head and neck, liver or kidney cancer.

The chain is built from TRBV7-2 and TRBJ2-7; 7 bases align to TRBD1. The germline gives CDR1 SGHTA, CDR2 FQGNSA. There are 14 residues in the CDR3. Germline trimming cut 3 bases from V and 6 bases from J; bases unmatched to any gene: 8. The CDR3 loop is CASSLVDRISEQYF. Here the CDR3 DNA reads TGTGCCAGCAGCTTGGTGGACAGGATAAGCGAGCAGTACTTC.

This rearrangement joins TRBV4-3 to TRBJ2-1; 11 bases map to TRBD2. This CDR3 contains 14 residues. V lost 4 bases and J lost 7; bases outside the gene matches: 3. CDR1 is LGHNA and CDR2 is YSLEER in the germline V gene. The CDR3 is CASSLAGGPNEQFF. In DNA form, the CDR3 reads TGCGCCAGCAGCCTAGCGGGGGGGCCAAATGAGCAGTTCTTC.

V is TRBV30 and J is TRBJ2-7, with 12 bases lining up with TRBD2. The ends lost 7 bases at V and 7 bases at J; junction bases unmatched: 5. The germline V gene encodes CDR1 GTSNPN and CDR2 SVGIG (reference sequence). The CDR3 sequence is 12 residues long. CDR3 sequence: CASPGLAGEQYF. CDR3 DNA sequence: TGTGCCTCCCCGGGACTAGCGGGTGAGCAGTACTTC.

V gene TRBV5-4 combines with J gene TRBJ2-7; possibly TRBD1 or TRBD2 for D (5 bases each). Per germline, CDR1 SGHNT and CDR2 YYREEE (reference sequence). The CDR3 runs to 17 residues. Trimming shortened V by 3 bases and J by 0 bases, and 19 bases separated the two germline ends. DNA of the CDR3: TGTGCCAGCAGCTGGGGGTGGGCTCAGGGCAGCTCCTACGAGCAGTACTTC. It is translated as CASSWGWAQGSSYEQYF.

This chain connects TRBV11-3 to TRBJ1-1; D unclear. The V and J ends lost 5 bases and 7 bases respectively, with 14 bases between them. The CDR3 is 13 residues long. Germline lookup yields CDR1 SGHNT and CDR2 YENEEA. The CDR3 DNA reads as TGTGCCAGCAGCCTCTCGCCCCGGGTTGAAGCTTTCTTT. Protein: CASSLSPRVEAFF.

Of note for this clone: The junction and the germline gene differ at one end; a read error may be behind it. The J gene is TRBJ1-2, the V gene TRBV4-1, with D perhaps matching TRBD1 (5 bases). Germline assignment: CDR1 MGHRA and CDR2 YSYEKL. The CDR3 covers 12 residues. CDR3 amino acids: CASSQEGVGSHF. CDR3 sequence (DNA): TGCGCCAGCAGCCAAGAGGGGGTGGGATCTCACTTC.

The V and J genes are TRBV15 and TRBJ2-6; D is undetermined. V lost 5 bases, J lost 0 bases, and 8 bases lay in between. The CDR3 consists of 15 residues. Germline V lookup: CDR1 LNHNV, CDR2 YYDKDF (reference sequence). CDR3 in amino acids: CATSEPDSGANVLTF. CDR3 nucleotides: TGTGCCACCAGCGAGCCGGACTCTGGGGCCAACGTCCTGACTTTC.

The CDR3 protein is CASSYQNPGQPQHF. The DNA for the CDR3 is TGTGCCAGTAGTTACCAAAACCCGGGGCAGCCCCAGCATTTT. The chain links TRBV19 to TRBJ1-5; D gene unclear. V lost 5 bases and J lost 7, with 15 bases in between. This CDR3 region has 14 residues. Germline-derived CDR1 and CDR2 are LNHDA and SQIVND (reference sequence).

The CDR3 nucleotides are TGTGCCAGCAGTGAAGTTACCGTGAGACGGGTCGCTGAAGCTTTCTTT. Encoded protein: CASSEVTVRRVAEAFF. The V and J genes are TRBV6-1 and TRBJ1-1, with D unclear. V shed 1 base and J shed 6 bases, with 18 bases lying between them. Germline CDR1 reads MNHNS; CDR2 reads SASEGT. The CDR3 has 16 residues.

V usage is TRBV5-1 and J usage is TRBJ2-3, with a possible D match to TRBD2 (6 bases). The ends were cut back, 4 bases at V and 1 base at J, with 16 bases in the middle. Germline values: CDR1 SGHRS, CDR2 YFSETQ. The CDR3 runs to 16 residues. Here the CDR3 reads CASSPRLVSRTDTQYF. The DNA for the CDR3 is TGCGCCAGCAGCCCCCGACTAGTCTCCCGCACAGATACGCAGTATTTT.

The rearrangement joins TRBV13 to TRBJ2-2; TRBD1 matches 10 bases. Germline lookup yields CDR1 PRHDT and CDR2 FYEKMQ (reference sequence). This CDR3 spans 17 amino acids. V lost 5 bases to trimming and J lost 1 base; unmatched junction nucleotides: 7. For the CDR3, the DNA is TGTGCCAGCAGCCCGGAGGGGACAGGGGTGAACACCGGGGAGCTGTTTTTT. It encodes CASSPEGTGVNTGELFF.

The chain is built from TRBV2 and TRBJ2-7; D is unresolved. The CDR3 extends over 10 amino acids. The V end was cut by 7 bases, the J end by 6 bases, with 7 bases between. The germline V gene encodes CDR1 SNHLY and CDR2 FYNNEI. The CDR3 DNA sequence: TGTGCCAGCACAGGCCTCGAGCAGTACTTC. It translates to CASTGLEQYF.

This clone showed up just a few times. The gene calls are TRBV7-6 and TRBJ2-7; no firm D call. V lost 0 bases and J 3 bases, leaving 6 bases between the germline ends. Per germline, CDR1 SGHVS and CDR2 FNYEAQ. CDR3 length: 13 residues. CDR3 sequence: CASSLAPDYEQYF. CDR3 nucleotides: TGTGCCAGCAGCTTAGCGCCAGACTACGAGCAGTACTTC.

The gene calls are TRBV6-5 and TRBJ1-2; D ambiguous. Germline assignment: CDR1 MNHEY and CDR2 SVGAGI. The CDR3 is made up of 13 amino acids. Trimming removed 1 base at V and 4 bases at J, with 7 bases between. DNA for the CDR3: TGTGCCAGCAGTTACTACATGGGCTATGGCTACACCTTC. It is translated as CASSYYMGYGYTF.

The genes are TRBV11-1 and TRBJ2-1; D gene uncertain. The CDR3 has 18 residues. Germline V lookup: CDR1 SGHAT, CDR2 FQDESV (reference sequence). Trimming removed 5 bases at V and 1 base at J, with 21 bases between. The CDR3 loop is CASSPHGYTLGSYNEQFF. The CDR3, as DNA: TGTGCCAGCAGCCCCCATGGCTACACTCTAGGATCCTACAATGAGCAGTTCTTC.

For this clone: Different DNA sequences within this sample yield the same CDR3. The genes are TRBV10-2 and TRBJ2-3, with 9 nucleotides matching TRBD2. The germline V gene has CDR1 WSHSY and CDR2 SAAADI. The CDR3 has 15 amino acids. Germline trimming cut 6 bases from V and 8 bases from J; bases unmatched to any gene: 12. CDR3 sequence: CASRISGSPSGTQYF. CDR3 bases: TGCGCCAGCAGAATTAGCGGGAGCCCTTCGGGTACGCAGTATTTT.

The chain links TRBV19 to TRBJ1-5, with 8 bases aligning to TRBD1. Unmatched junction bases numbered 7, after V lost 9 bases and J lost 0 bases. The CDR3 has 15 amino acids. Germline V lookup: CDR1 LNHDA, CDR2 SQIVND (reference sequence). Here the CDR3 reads CASSAGGLSNQPQHF. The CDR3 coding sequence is TGTGCCAGCTCTGCAGGGGGCCTTAGCAATCAGCCCCAGCATTTT. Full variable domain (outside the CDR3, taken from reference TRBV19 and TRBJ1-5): DGGITQSPKYLFRKEGQNVTLSCEQNLNHDAMYWYRQDPGQGLRLIYYSQIVNDFQKGDIAEGYSVSREKKESFPLTVTSAQKNPTAFYLCASSAGGLSNQPQHFGDGTRLSIL.